Presented here are 15 T cell receptor beta chains from one specimen sequenced in a study of human T cells and chemical hapten exposure. Via MiXCR, TCRdb re-called the RACE reads, giving one row per CDR3 protein. The sample shows 110,000 or so distinct CDR3 sequences, roughly a tenth of them seen only once. Documented time point: patch test 2, 6 weeks after DPC sensitization. Treatment noted: therapeutic diphenylcyclopropenone sensitization with weekly scalp DPC. Sequenced here: whole blood, sampled in connection with sensitization to the hapten diphenylcyclopropenone (DPC). The receptors shown here come from a middle-aged woman with alopecia areata. Some clones in this sample may be carry-over from other donors' samples.

This clonotype came up a few times. The chain combines TRBV24-1 with TRBJ1-4; no clear D. The V and J ends lost 6 bases and 5 bases respectively, with 3 bases between them. The CDR3 loop spans 11 amino acids. Germline loops: CDR1 KGHDR, CDR2 SFDVKD. CDR3 DNA sequence: TGTGCCACCAGTTGGAATGAAAAACTGTTTTTT. Residues: CATSWNEKLFF.

There are a few counts of this clonotype. The J gene is TRBJ1-2, the V gene TRBV5-4; possibly TRBD1 for D (5 bases). Germline-derived CDR1 and CDR2 are SGHNT and YYREEE (reference sequence). Trimming removed 0 bases at V and 4 bases at J, with 13 bases between. The CDR3 totals 15 residues. CDR3 DNA sequence: TGTGCCAGCAGCTTGGTAGGGACCGGCACCTATGGCTACACCTTC. As protein: CASSLVGTGTYGYTF.

The chain uses TRBV20-1 and TRBJ2-3; a possible D gene is TRBD2 (6 bases). V was pared by 4 bases and J by 1 base, with 18 bases between. Germline V gives CDR1 DFQATT, CDR2 SNEGSKA (reference sequence). The CDR3 totals 16 residues. For the CDR3, the DNA is TGCAGTGCTATCAGCCGGGCGGGGATCCGCACAGATACGCAGTATTTT. Translated: CSAISRAGIRTDTQYF.

This clonotype came up many times. V gene TRBV4-2 combines with J gene TRBJ1-6, with unresolved D. Trimming removed 4 bases at V and 10 bases at J, with 8 bases between. In germline, CDR1 is LGHNA, CDR2 YNFKEQ. The CDR3 length is 12 residues. The CDR3 bases are TGTGCCAGCAGCCCAGGAATCTCACCCCTCCACTTT. Protein product: CASSPGISPLHF.

The chain carries TRBV5-1 and TRBJ1-2; tentatively, D is TRBD1 (6 bases). The CDR3 covers 14 residues. Germline V gene sequence: CDR1 SGHRS, CDR2 YFSETQ. With 5 bases removed from V and 0 bases from J, the gap between germline ends came to 11 bases. The CDR3 bases are TGCGCCAGCAGGGACAGCGCGACTAACTATGGCTACACCTTC. It translates to CASRDSATNYGYTF.

Many counts were recorded for this clonotype. The chain recombines TRBV7-6 with TRBJ2-1, with 10 bases lining up with TRBD2. Germline V gene sequence: CDR1 SGHVS, CDR2 FNYEAQ. The CDR3 is 15 residues long. J gave up 9 bases and V 5 bases, and 10 bases lay outside the gene matches. This chain's CDR3 is CASSPASGGFGEQFF. The DNA of the CDR3 is TGTGCCAGCAGCCCCGCTAGCGGGGGATTCGGTGAGCAGTTCTTC.

The V call is TRBV29-1, the J call TRBJ2-1, with D perhaps TRBD1 or TRBD2 (5 bases each). The CDR3 covers 12 residues. Germline V lookup: CDR1 SQVTM, CDR2 ANQGSEA. V dropped 7 bases and J dropped 0 bases, with 7 bases sitting between them. The CDR3 here is CSGGRSYNEQFF. The CDR3 bases are TGCAGCGGGGGACGCTCCTACAATGAGCAGTTCTTC.

In its sample, this clonotype was seen a few times. CDR3 in amino acids: CSARGFRGGLYNEQFF. The CDR3 nucleotides read TGCAGTGCTAGAGGGTTTCGGGGGGGCCTCTACAATGAGCAGTTCTTC. The V call is TRBV20-1, the J call TRBJ2-1, with TRBD2 matching over 8 bases. The CDR3 is made up of 16 amino acids. Germline CDR1 reads DFQATT; CDR2 reads SNEGSKA (reference sequence). The trim removed 1 base at V and 3 bases at J, leaving 8 bases unmatched.

V and J are TRBV5-6 and TRBJ2-5; D might be TRBD2 (5 bases). V was pared by 4 bases and J by 9 bases, with 10 bases between. CDR3 length: 11 amino acids. The germline V gene has CDR1 SGHDT and CDR2 YYEEEE. In DNA form, the CDR3 reads TGTGCCAGCAGCGTCCGGGGAGCCCAGTACTTC. Encoded protein: CASSVRGAQYF.

This clonotype showed up many times. The CDR3 spells CASNPDTVSEAFF. CDR3 sequence (DNA): TGTGCCAGCAACCCAGACACGGTATCCGAAGCTTTCTTT. V usage is TRBV6-5 and J usage is TRBJ1-1, with D hard to call. Trimming removed 7 bases from V and 8 bases from J, with 17 bases in between. Germline lookup yields CDR1 MNHEY and CDR2 SVGAGI. CDR3 length: 13 residues.

Note on this clonotype: A much larger clone differs by one base, so this may be a read error. J is TRBJ1-6 and V is TRBV6-6; D might be TRBD1 (5 bases). CDR3 length: 15 amino acids. Germline values: CDR1 MNHNY, CDR2 SVGAGI (reference sequence). The V and J ends lost 2 bases and 5 bases respectively, with 10 bases between them. CDR3 DNA: TGTGCCAGCAGTTACCCAGGGTCCCATAATTCACCCCTCCACTTT. The encoded protein is CASSYPGSHNSPLHF.

This clonotype was counted only a few times. The rearrangement joins TRBV12-3 or TRBV12-4 to TRBJ1-2; D is possibly TRBD1 (6 bases). This CDR3 is 15 amino acids long. Trimming took 3 bases from V and 4 from J, leaving 15 bases between them. The CDR3 DNA reads as TGTGCCAGCAGTTTGGGGGCGTCAGGGACCTATGGCTACACCTTC. Translation: CASSLGASGTYGYTF.

The chain links TRBV7-2 to TRBJ2-7; no clear D gene. The last part of the DNA fits TRBJ2-1 better; the J call may be wrong. There are 15 residues in the CDR3. The germline CDR1 and CDR2 sequences are SGHTA and FQGNSA. CDR3 sequence (DNA): TGTGCCAGCAGCTTAGTAGCCTCCGCTTCCTACGAGCAGTTCTTC. Residues: CASSLVASASYEQFF.

This clonotype was picked up many times. The genes are TRBV6-5 and TRBJ1-1, with a weak D call TRBD1 (5 bases). The CDR3 spans 11 residues. The germline CDR1 and CDR2 sequences are MNHEY and SVGAGI. Trimming took off 7 bases at V and 6 bases at J, with 9 bases between the two ends. Here the CDR3 DNA reads TGTGCCAGCACTCAGGGCGCTGAAGCTTTCTTT. Translated: CASTQGAEAFF.

The rearrangement joins TRBV20-1 to TRBJ1-5, with D possibly TRBD1 on 6 matching bases. Trimming removed 6 bases from V and 3 bases from J, with 15 bases in between. The CDR3 has 14 amino acids. The germline CDR1 and CDR2 sequences are DFQATT and SNEGSKA (reference sequence). CDR3 DNA sequence: TGCAGTGCCGTAATAGGGGGACCCAATCAGCCCCAGCATTTT. Its protein is CSAVIGGPNQPQHF.